Below are 10 T cell receptor beta chains sequenced from a single sample in a study of spatial heterogeneity in lung cancer. Findings and caveats of the study: Counts of expanded alpha and beta TCRs within tumors tracked the tumor nonsynonymous mutation count.

The time point here: sample taken at primary tumor resection. TCRdb reprocessed the 5' RACE reads with MiXCR, giving one entry per CDR3 protein. The repertoire holds 9,500 to 11,000 distinct CDR3 sequences, with about 5.5% as singletons. For these TCRs, the target antigens are not known. This sample comprised lung tumor tissue, obtained at surgery. The receptors here all came from a male donor with early-stage non-small cell lung cancer.

In this sample, this clonotype turned up many times. A library made for alpha chains picked up this beta chain off target, so its size means little. The chain links TRBV20-1 to TRBJ1-5; unclear D gene. Trimming removed 3 bases from V and 5 bases from J, with 8 bases in between. Germline loops: CDR1 DFQATT, CDR2 SNEGSKA (reference sequence). The length of the CDR3 is 12 residues. This CDR3 reads CSASRPDQPQHF. CDR3 in DNA: TGCAGTGCTAGCAGGCCGGATCAGCCCCAGCATTTT.

This clonotype has more than one count but fewer than ten. As an off-target read in a library built for alpha chains, this beta chain has a frequency of little significance. The gene calls are TRBV11-3 and TRBJ2-2; D unresolved. Trimming stripped 5 bases from V and 2 bases from J, with 12 bases between. Germline V gives CDR1 SGHNT, CDR2 YENEEA. The CDR3 is 15 residues long. CDR3 region: CASSPTVGNTGELFF. As DNA, the CDR3 is TGTGCCAGCAGCCCCACCGTGGGAAACACCGGGGAGCTGTTTTTT.

This clonotype was recorded many times. This beta chain turned up in a library designed for alpha chains; as an off-target read, its abundance says little. The CDR3 sequence: CAGRQGDSPLHF. The DNA of the CDR3 is TGTGCCGGAAGACAGGGAGATTCACCCCTCCACTTT. The J gene is TRBJ1-6, the V gene TRBV28; 7 bases map to TRBD1. The CDR3 is 12 residues long. After removal of 11 bases from V and 8 bases from J, the junction contained 6 bases not matched to a gene. Germline CDR1 MDHEN, CDR2 SYDVKM.

Within the sample, this clonotype is medium-sized. For a library built for alpha chains, this beta chain is a stray read; little rests on its size. This chain connects TRBV29-1 to TRBJ2-1; 7 bases are shared with TRBD2. In germline, CDR1 is SQVTM, CDR2 ANQGSEA. The CDR3 has 18 residues. J lost 3 bases, V lost 4 bases, and 18 bases had no gene match. Here the CDR3 DNA reads TGCAGCGTTGCTACGGTAGTTAGGGACTACCGATTCTACAATGAGCAGTTCTTC. It yields the protein CSVATVVRDYRFYNEQFF.

This clonotype was detected many times. Found in a library prepared for alpha chains, this beta chain is an off-target read, and its abundance has little meaning. CDR3 DNA sequence: TGTGCCAGCAGCCAAGAAACTAGCGGACGCTACGAGCAGTACTTC. Its protein is CASSQETSGRYEQYF. This chain links TRBV3-1 with TRBJ2-7; 8 nucleotides line up with TRBD2. The CDR3 spans 15 residues. V was pared by 0 bases and J by 3 bases, with 4 bases of the junction left unmatched. Germline assignment: CDR1 LGHDT and CDR2 YNNKEL (reference sequence).

In this sample, this clonotype is medium-sized. This beta chain slipped into a library made for alpha chains as a stray read, so its size is not meaningful. The chain couples TRBV6-2 or TRBV6-3 to TRBJ1-1; 7 bases align to TRBD1. This CDR3 is 14 amino acids long. With V trimmed by 5 bases and J by 3 bases, 6 bases remained unmatched. Germline V lookup: CDR1 MNHEY, CDR2 SVGEGT. The CDR3 DNA reads as TGTGCCAGCAGTATGGGACAGACCTACACTGAAGCTTTCTTT. Its translation is CASSMGQTYTEAFF.

This clonotype was detected ten times or more. This beta chain slipped into a library made for alpha chains as a stray read, so its size is not meaningful. V is TRBV20-1 and J is TRBJ1-2, with D possibly matching TRBD1 (5 bases). The V end lost 1 base, the J end lost 3 bases, and 9 bases lay between the germline ends. The CDR3 totals 13 residues. Germline V gene lookup returns CDR1 DFQATT and CDR2 SNEGSKA (reference sequence). CDR3 DNA: TGCAGTGCTAGAGGGACGGGGCACTATGGCTACACCTTC. Residues: CSARGTGHYGYTF.

Ten or more counts support this clonotype. This beta chain lies outside the target of a library built for alpha chains; its clone size means little. This sequence joins TRBV12-3 or TRBV12-4 and TRBJ2-3; 7 bases line up with TRBD2. Losses at the gene ends were 1 base for V and 0 bases for J; bases not matched to a gene: 10. This CDR3 comprises 18 residues. The CDR3 DNA reads as TGTGCCAGCAGTTTAGGGGCTAGCGGACCCCCTAGCACAGATACGCAGTATTTT. The encoded protein is CASSLGASGPPSTDTQYF.

This clonotype was observed at least ten times. Being off target in a library aimed at alpha chains, this beta chain has a size of little meaning. The V gene is TRBV10-1, the J gene TRBJ1-3, with D unresolved. Per germline, CDR1 WNHNN and CDR2 SYGVQD (reference sequence). The CDR3 is 14 residues long. V was trimmed by 0 bases and J by 7 bases, leaving 10 bases between them. This CDR3 is CASSESKLMNTIYF. For the CDR3, the DNA is TGCGCCAGCAGTGAGTCGAAGCTTATGAACACCATATATTTT.

This clonotype is medium-sized (0.01 to 0.1%). This beta chain is a stray read from a library made for alpha chains; its abundance is not meaningful. The V and J genes are TRBV29-1 and TRBJ2-7; D is perhaps TRBD1 (5 bases). V was shortened by 4 bases and J by 5 bases, with 12 bases between the two germline ends. Germline CDR1 and CDR2: SQVTM and ANQGSEA. The CDR3 has 12 amino acids. The CDR3 is CSVAQGVNEQYF. The DNA of the CDR3 is TGCAGCGTTGCCCAGGGTGTCAACGAGCAGTACTTC.